This T cell receptor (beta chain) was recorded in a study of cytomegalovirus exposure and HLA in healthy donors. In regard to this clone: Antigen unknown.

Researchers ran the PCR with 60 Vbeta and 13 Jbeta primers. In the original workflow: Later, an analysis found roughly 80 million unique TCR beta chains, and 9.5 million to 12 million of these were shared. Libraries were prepared by immunoSEQ multiplex PCR; TCRdb keeps only in-frame clonotypes and omits some of them. V and J calls and clone size come straight from that table; D and trimming were deduced from the DNA. Recorded here are around 200,000 clones; the top ten clones represent about 1%. Overall study results and limits: Sequencing artifact likely explains a cluster of highly shared sequence variants. Analysis was carried out at a later point, and it linked a missense DCLRE1C variant to TCR beta V- and J-gene trimming. HLA alleles were associated with around 17,000 TCR beta sequences in a later analysis at 0.05 false discovery rate.

This CDR3 is 16 amino acids long. From germline, CDR1 is WNHNN and CDR2 SYGVQD (reference sequence). V lost 3 bases, J lost 2 bases, and 7 bases stayed unmatched. The sequence was collected from a girl aged 2 to 9 in good health and CMV-seropositive. Sequenced material: PBMCs. The rearrangement links TRBV10-1 to TRBJ2-7; 10 bases map to TRBD1. CDR3 region: CASSDIGTGDPYEQYF. In DNA, the CDR3 is TGCGCCAGCAGTGATATCGGGACAGGGGACCCCTACGAGCAGTACTTC.